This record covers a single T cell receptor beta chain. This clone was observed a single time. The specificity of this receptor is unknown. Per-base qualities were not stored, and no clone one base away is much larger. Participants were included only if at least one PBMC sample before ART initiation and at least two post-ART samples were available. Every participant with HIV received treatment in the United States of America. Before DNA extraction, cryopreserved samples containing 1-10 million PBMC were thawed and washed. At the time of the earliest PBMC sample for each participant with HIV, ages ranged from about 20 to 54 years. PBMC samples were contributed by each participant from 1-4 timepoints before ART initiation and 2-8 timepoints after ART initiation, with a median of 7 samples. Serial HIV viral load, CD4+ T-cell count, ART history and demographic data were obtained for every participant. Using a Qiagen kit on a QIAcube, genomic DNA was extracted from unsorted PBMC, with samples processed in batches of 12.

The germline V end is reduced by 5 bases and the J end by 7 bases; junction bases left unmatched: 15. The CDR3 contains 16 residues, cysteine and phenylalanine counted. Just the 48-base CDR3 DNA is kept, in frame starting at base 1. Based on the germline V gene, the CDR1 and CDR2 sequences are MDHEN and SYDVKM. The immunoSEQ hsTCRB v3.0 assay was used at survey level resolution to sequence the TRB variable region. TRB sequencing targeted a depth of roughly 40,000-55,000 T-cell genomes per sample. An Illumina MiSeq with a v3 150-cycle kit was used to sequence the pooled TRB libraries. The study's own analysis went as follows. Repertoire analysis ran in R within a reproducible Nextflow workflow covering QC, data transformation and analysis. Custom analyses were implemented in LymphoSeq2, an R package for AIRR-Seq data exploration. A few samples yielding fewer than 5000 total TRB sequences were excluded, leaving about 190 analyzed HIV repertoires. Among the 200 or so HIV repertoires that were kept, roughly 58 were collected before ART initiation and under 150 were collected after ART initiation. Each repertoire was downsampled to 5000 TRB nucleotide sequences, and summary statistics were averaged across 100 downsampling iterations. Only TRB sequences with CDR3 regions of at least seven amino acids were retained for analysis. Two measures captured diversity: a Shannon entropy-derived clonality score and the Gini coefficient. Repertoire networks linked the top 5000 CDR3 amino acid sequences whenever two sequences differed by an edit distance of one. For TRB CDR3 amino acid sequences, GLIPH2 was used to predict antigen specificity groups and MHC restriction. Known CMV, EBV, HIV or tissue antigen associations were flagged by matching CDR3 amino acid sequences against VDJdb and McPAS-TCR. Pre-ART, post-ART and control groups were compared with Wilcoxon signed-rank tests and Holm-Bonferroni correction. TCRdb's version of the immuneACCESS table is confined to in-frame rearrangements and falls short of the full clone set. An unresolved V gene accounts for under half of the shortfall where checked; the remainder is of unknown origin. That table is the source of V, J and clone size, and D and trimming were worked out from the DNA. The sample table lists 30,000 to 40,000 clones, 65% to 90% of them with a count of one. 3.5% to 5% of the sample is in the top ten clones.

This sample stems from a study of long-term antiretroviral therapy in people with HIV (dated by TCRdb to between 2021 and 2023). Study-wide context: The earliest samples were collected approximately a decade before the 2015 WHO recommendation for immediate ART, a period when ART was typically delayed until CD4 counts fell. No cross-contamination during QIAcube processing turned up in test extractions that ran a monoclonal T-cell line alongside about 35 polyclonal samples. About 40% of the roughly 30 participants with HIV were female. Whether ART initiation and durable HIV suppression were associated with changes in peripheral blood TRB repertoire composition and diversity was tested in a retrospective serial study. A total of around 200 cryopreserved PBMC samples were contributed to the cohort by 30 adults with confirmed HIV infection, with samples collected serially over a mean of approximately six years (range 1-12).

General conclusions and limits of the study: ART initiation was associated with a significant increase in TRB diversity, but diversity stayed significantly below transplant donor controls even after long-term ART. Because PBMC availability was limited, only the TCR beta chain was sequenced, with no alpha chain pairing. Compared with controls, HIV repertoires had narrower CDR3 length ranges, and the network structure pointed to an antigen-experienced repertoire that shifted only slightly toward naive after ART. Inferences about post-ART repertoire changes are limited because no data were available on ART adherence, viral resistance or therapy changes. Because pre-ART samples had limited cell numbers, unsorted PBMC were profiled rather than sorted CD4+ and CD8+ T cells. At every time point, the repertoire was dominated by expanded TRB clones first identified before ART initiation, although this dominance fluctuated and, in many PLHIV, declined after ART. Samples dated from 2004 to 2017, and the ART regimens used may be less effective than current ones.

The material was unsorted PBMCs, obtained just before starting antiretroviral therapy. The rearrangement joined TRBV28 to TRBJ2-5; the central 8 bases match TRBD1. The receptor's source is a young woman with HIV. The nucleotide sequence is TGTGCCAGCAGTACTATCAGGGGGCCCACGGGGCGGACCCAGTACTTC. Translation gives CASSTIRGPTGRTQYF.